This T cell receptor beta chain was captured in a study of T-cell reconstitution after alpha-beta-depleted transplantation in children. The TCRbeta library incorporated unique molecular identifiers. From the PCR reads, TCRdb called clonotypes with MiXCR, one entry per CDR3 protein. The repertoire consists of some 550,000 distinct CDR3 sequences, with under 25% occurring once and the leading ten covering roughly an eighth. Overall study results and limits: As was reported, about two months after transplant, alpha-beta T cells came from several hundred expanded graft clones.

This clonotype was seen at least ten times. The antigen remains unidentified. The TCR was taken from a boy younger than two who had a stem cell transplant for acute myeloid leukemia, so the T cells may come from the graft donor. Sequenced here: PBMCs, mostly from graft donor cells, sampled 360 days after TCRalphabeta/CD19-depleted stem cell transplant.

CDR3 sequence reads: CASSLIAGRQFF. CDR3 in DNA: TGTGCCAGCAGCTTAATCGCTGGCAGGCAGTTCTTC. The chain recombines TRBV11-2 with TRBJ2-1; D is uncertain. The V gene's germline CDR1 is SGHAT and CDR2 FQNNGV. V lost 2 bases and J 12 bases, leaving 11 bases between the germline ends. The CDR3 spans 12 residues.